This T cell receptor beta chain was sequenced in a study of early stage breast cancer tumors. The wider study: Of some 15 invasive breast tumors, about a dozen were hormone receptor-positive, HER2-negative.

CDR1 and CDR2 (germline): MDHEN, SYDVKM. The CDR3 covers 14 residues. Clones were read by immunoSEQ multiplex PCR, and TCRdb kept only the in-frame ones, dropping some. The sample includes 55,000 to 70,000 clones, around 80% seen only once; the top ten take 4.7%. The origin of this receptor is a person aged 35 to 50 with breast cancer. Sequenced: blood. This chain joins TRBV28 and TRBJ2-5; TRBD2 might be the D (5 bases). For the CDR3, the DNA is TGTGCTGTAAGGCGTCTAGCAACCCAAGAGACCCAGTACTTC. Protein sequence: CAVRRLATQETQYF. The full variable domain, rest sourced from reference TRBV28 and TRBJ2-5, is DVKVTQSSRYLVKRTGEKVFLECVQDMDHENMFWYRQDPGLGLRLIYFSYDVKMKEKGDIPEGYSVSREKKERFSLILESASTNQTSMYLCAVRRLATQETQYFGPGTRLLVL.